These 21 T cell receptor beta chains originate from one sample sequenced in a study of preoperative IRX-2 immunotherapy in early breast cancer. Assay: immunoSEQ multiplex PCR; the TCRdb copy retains only in-frame clones and omits some. The sample includes about 38,000 clones, 75% to 85% of them seen just once. Treatment given: preoperative locoregional IRX-2 cytokine immunotherapy. Sequenced here: lymph node tissue, sampled after IRX-2 immunotherapy. These TCRs come from a human donor with breast cancer.

This clone was detected only a few times. CDR3 protein: CASSHERPLGNTIYF. The CDR3 DNA reads as TGTGCCAGCAGCCACGAAAGGCCCCTCGGAAACACCATATATTTT. This sequence joins TRBV14 and TRBJ1-3; D uncertain. Trimming took 3 bases from V and 4 from J, leaving 13 bases between them. There are 15 residues in the CDR3. Germline CDR1 SGHDN, CDR2 FVKESK. Using reference TRBV14 and TRBJ1-3 for the parts outside the CDR3, the full variable domain is EAGVTQFPSHSVIEKGQTVTLRCDPISGHDNLYWYRRVMGKEIKFLLHFVKESKQDESGMPNNRFLAERTGGTYSTLKVQPAELEDSGVYFCASSHERPLGNTIYFGEGSWLTVV.

The chain combines TRBV18 with TRBJ1-6; D unresolved. This CDR3 is built from 15 residues. V was cut by 2 bases and J by 0 bases, with 5 bases left in between. Germline assignment: CDR1 KGHSH and CDR2 LQKENI. The CDR3 DNA reads TGTGCCAGCTCACCAACCAGCTCCTATAATTCACCCCTCCACTTT. Translation: CASSPTSSYNSPLHF. Full variable domain (rest looked up from reference TRBV18 and TRBJ1-6): NAGVMQNPRHLVRRRGQEARLRCSPMKGHSHVYWYRQLPEEGLKFMVYLQKENIIDESGMPKERFSAEFPKEGPSILRIQQVVRGDSAAYFCASSPTSSYNSPLHFGNGTRLTVT.

This rearrangement joins TRBV6-8 to TRBJ1-5; D perhaps matches TRBD1 (5 bases). The V end lost 5 bases, the J end lost 3 bases, and 20 bases lay between the germline ends. The CDR3 length is 17 residues. Germline lookup yields CDR1 MNHGY and CDR2 SAAAGT. The DNA of the CDR3 is TGTGCCAGCAGTCAACGGGACCCCACTACCCCCAATCAGCCCCAGCATTTT. Protein: CASSQRDPTTPNQPQHF.

This rearrangement joins TRBV19 to TRBJ1-5, with 10 positions matching TRBD1. Losses at the gene ends were 5 bases for V and 7 bases for J; bases not matched to a gene: 8. Germline loops: CDR1 LNHDA, CDR2 SQIVND (reference sequence). The CDR3 extends over 15 amino acids. CDR3 sequence reads: CASSDPGTGVQPQHF. As DNA, the CDR3 is TGTGCCAGTAGTGACCCCGGGACAGGGGTCCAGCCCCAGCATTTT.

This chain connects TRBV7-6 to TRBJ1-4, with no clear D. Between the trimmed V and J ends, which lost 5 bases and 4 bases, there was a span of 14 bases. In germline, CDR1 is SGHVS, CDR2 FNYEAQ. This CDR3 spans 15 amino acids. The CDR3 bases are TGTGCCAGCAGCAGCAGCTCCGGATTTAATGAAAAACTGTTTTTT. Translation: CASSSSSGFNEKLFF.

This clone appeared a single time. The junction differs from germline at one of its ends, possibly a read error. The chain joins TRBV6-1 to TRBJ1-6; D is possibly TRBD1 (6 bases). The CDR3 consists of 16 residues. Germline loops: CDR1 MNHNS, CDR2 SASEGT. The CDR3 coding sequence is TGTGCCATCAGTGAAGTAAGAGGGGGGGACAATTCACCCCTCCACTTT. Protein sequence: CAISEVRGGDNSPLHF.

The chain links TRBV19 to TRBJ1-2, with D possibly TRBD1 on 6 matching bases. Germline CDR1 LNHDA, CDR2 SQIVND (reference sequence). The CDR3 length is 14 residues. V was pared by 6 bases and J by 7 bases, with 18 bases between. As DNA, the CDR3 is TGTGCCAGTAGCCCTCCAGGGGCCCAGGGTGGCTACACCTTC. Amino acid sequence: CASSPPGAQGGYTF.

The V call is TRBV6-8, the J call TRBJ1-2; a weak D match, TRBD1 (6 bases). The CDR3 is made up of 14 amino acids. CDR1 and CDR2 (germline): MNHGY, SAAAGT. Trimming took 5 bases from V and 0 from J, leaving 10 bases between them. The DNA for the CDR3 is TGTGCCAGCAGTGGGACATCCGCTAACTATGGCTACACCTTC. Its translation: CASSGTSANYGYTF.

The chain links TRBV29-1 to TRBJ2-1, with a weak D call TRBD1 (5 bases). CDR3 length: 13 amino acids. Germline V gene lookup returns CDR1 SQVTM and CDR2 ANQGSEA. Trimming took 6 bases from V and 4 from J, leaving 13 bases between them. CDR3 sequence: CSVVGRQYNEQFF. The CDR3, as DNA: TGCAGCGTAGTAGGAAGACAGTACAATGAGCAGTTCTTC.

This clone was detected a few times. The rearrangement uses TRBV23-1 and TRBJ1-1, with 8 bases lining up with TRBD1. TRBV23-1 is identified as an open reading frame with a role that is uncertain. This CDR3 has 16 residues. The V segment lost 6 bases and the J segment 3 bases; nucleotides outside the gene matches: 12. The CDR3 region is CASSLGTGNGDTEAFF. CDR3 DNA: TGCGCCAGCAGCTTGGGGACAGGAAATGGGGACACTGAAGCTTTCTTT.

CDR3: CASSRDGQETQYF. CDR3 DNA sequence: TGTGCCAGCAGCCGGGACGGCCAAGAGACCCAGTACTTC. V is TRBV7-1 and J is TRBJ2-5, with D tentatively TRBD1 or TRBD2 (5 bases each). TRBV7-1 is labeled an ORF, and its function is uncertain. The CDR3 length is 13 residues. The germline V and J ends were trimmed by 5 bases and 1 base, with 8 bases remaining between them.

The rearrangement uses TRBV7-1 and TRBJ1-2, with D hard to call. TRBV7-1 qualifies as an ORF whose function is uncertain. The CDR3 totals 15 residues. V dropped 4 bases and J dropped 4 bases, with 16 bases sitting between them. The CDR3: CASSLAGVGVYGYTF. The CDR3 DNA sequence: TGTGCCAGCAGCTTGGCCGGGGTCGGAGTCTATGGCTACACCTTC.

J is TRBJ1-2 and V is TRBV6-8, with a tentative D call TRBD1 (6 bases). Germline CDR1 is MNHGY and CDR2 is SAAAGT. V dropped 6 bases and J dropped 8 bases, with 16 bases sitting between them. This CDR3 is built from 13 residues. CDR3 sequence: CASRPPGHWGYTF. The CDR3 region has the DNA TGTGCCAGCAGACCCCCGGGACACTGGGGCTACACCTTC.

The rearrangement joins TRBV19 to TRBJ1-5; D is ambiguous. Germline V gives CDR1 LNHDA, CDR2 SQIVND (reference sequence). This CDR3 contains 13 residues. Trimming removed 5 bases from V and 7 bases from J, with 12 bases in between. CDR3 bases: TGTGCCAGTAGTCCCATGCTTGAGCAGCCCCAGCATTTT. Protein product: CASSPMLEQPQHF. Variable domain in full (rest from reference TRBV19 and TRBJ1-5): DGGITQSPKYLFRKEGQNVTLSCEQNLNHDAMYWYRQDPGQGLRLIYYSQIVNDFQKGDIAEGYSVSREKKESFPLTVTSAQKNPTAFYLCASSPMLEQPQHFGDGTRLSIL.

The chain uses TRBV6-8 and TRBJ2-7; 7 bases align to TRBD1. CDR1 and CDR2 from the germline V gene are MNHGY and SAAAGT. CDR3 length: 14 residues. The J segment lost 7 bases and the V segment lost 6 bases, leaving 12 bases of the junction unmatched. The CDR3 is CASSSPLTGKEQYF. The CDR3 DNA reads as TGTGCCAGCAGCTCCCCTCTGACAGGGAAAGAGCAGTACTTC.

This clone was seen a single time. The chain joins TRBV19 to TRBJ2-1; D may be TRBD1 (6 bases). Germline V CDR1 and CDR2: LNHDA, SQIVND (reference sequence). The CDR3 extends over 16 amino acids. V lost 3 bases and J 7 bases, leaving 19 bases between the germline ends. This CDR3 is CASSMVQGRLGNEQFF. The CDR3 DNA reads TGTGCCAGTAGTATGGTTCAGGGGCGGCTAGGAAATGAGCAGTTCTTC.

The chain is built from TRBV29-1 and TRBJ1-1; TRBD1 might be the D (5 bases). The germline V and J ends were trimmed by 6 bases and 1 base, with 9 bases remaining between them. The CDR3 loop spans 12 amino acids. Germline V gives CDR1 SQVTM, CDR2 ANQGSEA. For the CDR3, the DNA is TGCAGCGTGTGGGGGAGGAACACTGAAGCTTTCTTT. It encodes CSVWGRNTEAFF.

This clone was observed a single time. The chain's CDR3 is CASSPRQGAGETQYF. The CDR3 region has the DNA TGTGCCAGTAGTCCACGGCAGGGGGCAGGAGAGACCCAGTACTTC. The J gene is TRBJ2-5, the V gene TRBV19, with TRBD1 matching 8 bases. Germline trimming cut 5 bases from V and 4 bases from J; bases unmatched to any gene: 9. The CDR3 runs 15 residues. Germline CDR1 reads LNHDA; CDR2 reads SQIVND (reference sequence).

V and J are TRBV11-1 and TRBJ2-1; D remains unclear. The germline V and J ends were trimmed by 1 base and 5 bases, with 12 bases remaining between them. This CDR3 contains 15 residues. Germline loops: CDR1 SGHAT, CDR2 FQDESV (reference sequence). The CDR3 DNA follows: TGTGCCAGCAGCTTAGAACCGGGTCCTCACAATGAGCAGTTCTTC. This encodes CASSLEPGPHNEQFF.

The chain combines TRBV7-2 with TRBJ2-3; 11 nucleotides agree with TRBD2. The CDR3 consists of 15 residues. In germline, CDR1 is SGHTA, CDR2 FQGNSA. J was trimmed by 4 bases and V by 5 bases; bases with no gene match: 5. CDR3 sequence: CASSLTSGGADTQYF. The DNA of the CDR3 is TGTGCCAGCAGCCTAACTAGCGGGGGCGCAGATACGCAGTATTTT.

The gene calls are TRBV23-1 and TRBJ1-6; no clear D gene. TRBV23-1 carries the ORF label, with uncertain function. The CDR3 is 15 residues long. Trimming cost V 6 bases and J 5 bases, with 14 bases left between them. DNA for the CDR3: TGCGCCAGCAGCCAAACCAGGTCTGATAATTCACCCCTCCACTTT. Amino acids: CASSQTRSDNSPLHF.